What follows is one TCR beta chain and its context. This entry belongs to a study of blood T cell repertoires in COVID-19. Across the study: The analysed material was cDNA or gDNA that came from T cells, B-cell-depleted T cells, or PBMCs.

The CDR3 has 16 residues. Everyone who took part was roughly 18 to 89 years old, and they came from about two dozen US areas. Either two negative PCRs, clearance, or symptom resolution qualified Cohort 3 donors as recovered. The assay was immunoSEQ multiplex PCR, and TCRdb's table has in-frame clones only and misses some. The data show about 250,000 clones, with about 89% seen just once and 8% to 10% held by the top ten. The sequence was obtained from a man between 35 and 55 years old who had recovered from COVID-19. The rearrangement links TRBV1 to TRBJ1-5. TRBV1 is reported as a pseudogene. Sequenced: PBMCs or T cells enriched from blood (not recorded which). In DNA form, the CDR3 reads TGCACCAGCAGCCAAGCCGCGGGAGTTGGCAATCAGCCCCAGCATTTT. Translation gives CTSSQAAGVGNQPQHF.